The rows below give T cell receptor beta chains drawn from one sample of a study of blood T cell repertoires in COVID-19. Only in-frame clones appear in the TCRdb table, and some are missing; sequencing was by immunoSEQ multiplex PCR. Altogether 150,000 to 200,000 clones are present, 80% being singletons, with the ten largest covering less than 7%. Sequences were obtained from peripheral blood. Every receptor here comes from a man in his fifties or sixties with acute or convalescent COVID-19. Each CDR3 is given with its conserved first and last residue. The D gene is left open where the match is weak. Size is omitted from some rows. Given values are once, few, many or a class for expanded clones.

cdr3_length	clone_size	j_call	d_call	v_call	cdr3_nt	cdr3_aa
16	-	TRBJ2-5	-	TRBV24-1	TGTGCCACCAGTGATTATCCGGGCAATAGGGGGGAGACCCAGTACTTC	CATSDYPGNRGETQYF
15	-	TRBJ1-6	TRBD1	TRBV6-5	TGTGCCAGCAGGGTAAATACCGGGACAGGTCTTTCCCTCCACTTT	CASRVNTGTGLSLHF
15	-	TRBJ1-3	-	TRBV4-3	TGCGCCAGCAGCCAAGTAAGAGGGCCTGGAAACACCATATATTTT	CASSQVRGPGNTIYF
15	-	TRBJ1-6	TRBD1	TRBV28	TGTGCCAGCAGTTTGGCGGACAGGCGAAATTCACCCCTCCACTTT	CASSLADRRNSPLHF
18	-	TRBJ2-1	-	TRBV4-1	TGCGCCAGCAGCCCGGCCTCCCCGGACCGGACTATCTACAATGAGCAGTTCTTC	CASSPASPDRTIYNEQFF
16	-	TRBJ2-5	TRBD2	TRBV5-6	TGTGCCAGCAGCTCCCGACTAGCGGGAGGGCGAGAGACCCAGTACTTC	CASSSRLAGGRETQYF
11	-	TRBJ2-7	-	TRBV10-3	TGTGCCACCTCCGTCAGGGACGAGCAGTACTTC	CATSVRDEQYF
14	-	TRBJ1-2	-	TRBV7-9	TGTGCCAGCAGCTTAGGGATTTCGGGGGATGGCTACACCTTC	CASSLGISGDGYTF
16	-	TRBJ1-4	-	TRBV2	TGTGCCAGCAGCCCCCCGGGGGGGCCGACTAATGAAAAACTGTTTTTT	CASSPPGGPTNEKLFF
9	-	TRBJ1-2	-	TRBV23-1	TGCGCCAATCAACAGGGCTACACCTTC	CANQQGYTF
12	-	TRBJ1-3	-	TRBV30	TGTGCCTGGGGAAGGGGTACTCACACCATATATTTT	CAWGRGTHTIYF
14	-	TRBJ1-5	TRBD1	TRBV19	TGTGCCAGTAGCCCCGACAGGGTCGGTCAGCCCCAGCATTTT	CASSPDRVGQPQHF
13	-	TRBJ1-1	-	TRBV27	TGTGCCAGCAGTGCACAGGGGAACACTGAAGCTTTCTTT	CASSAQGNTEAFF
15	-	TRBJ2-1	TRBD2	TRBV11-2	TGTGCCAGCAGCTCGGACGGGACTAGCGGGGATGAGCAGTTCTTC	CASSSDGTSGDEQFF
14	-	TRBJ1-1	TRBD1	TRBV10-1	TGCGCCAGCAGTCCACCGGGACAGGGGAGGGTAGCTTTCTTT	CASSPPGQGRVAFF
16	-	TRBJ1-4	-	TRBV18	TGTGCCAGCTCACCACCGCAACAGGGCGGAGGTGAAAAACTGTTTTTT	CASSPPQQGGGEKLFF
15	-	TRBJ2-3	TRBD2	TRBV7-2	TGTGCCAGCAGCTTAGTGGTAGCGGGGACAGATACGCAGTATTTT	CASSLVVAGTDTQYF
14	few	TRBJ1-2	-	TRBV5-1	TGCGCCAGCAGCGCAGGACAGAGTAACTATGGCTACACCTTC	CASSAGQSNYGYTF
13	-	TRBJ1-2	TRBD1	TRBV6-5	TGTGCCAGCAATACAGGGGACAGGAATGGCTACACCTTC	CASNTGDRNGYTF
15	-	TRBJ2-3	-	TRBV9	TGTGCCAGCAGCGTAGCCAGCAGTGGGGCCGATACGCAGTATTTT	CASSVASSGADTQYF
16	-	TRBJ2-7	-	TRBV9	TGTGCCAGCAGCGAACGACCCATGGGGCGCCAATACGAGCAGTACTTC	CASSERPMGRQYEQYF
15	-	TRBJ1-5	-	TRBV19	TGTGCCAGTAGTATAGATCGGGGTGGCAATCAGCCCCAGCATTTT	CASSIDRGGNQPQHF
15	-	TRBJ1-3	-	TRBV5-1	TGCGCCAGCAGCTGGGAAACAGGGACTGGAAACACCATATATTTT	CASSWETGTGNTIYF
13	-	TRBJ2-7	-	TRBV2	TGTGCCAGCAGGGCAGGGGCGGCCTACGAGCAGTACTTC	CASRAGAAYEQYF
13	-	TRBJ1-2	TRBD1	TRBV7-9	TGTGCCAGCAGCATCGGGGACAGTGATGGCTACACCTTC	CASSIGDSDGYTF
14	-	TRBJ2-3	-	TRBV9	TGTGCCAGCAGCCCGGACTGGGCGTCAGATACGCAGTATTTT	CASSPDWASDTQYF
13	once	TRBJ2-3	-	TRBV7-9	TGTGCCAGCAGCTTAGCGGCCGAAGATACGCAGTATTTT	CASSLAAEDTQYF
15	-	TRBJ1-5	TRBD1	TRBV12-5	TGTGCTAGTGGACCGGGACAGGGGAAAAATCAGCCCCAGCATTTT	CASGPGQGKNQPQHF
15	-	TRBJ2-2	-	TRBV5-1	TGCGCCAGCAGCTTGTTACAATCGAACACCGGGGAGCTGTTTTTT	CASSLLQSNTGELFF
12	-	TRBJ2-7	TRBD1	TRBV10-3	TGTGCCACGGGACAGGGAAGGTACGAGCAGTACTTC	CATGQGRYEQYF
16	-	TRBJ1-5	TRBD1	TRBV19	TGTGCCAGTAGTGACAGGGGGCGAGGGAGCAATCAGCCCCAGCATTTT	CASSDRGRGSNQPQHF
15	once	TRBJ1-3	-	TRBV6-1	TGTGCCAGCAGTGAGGTAGCCACCTCTGGAAACACCATATATTTT	CASSEVATSGNTIYF
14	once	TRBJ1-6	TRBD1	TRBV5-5	TGTGCCAGCAGCTATGGACAGGTGAATTCACCCCTCCACTTT	CASSYGQVNSPLHF
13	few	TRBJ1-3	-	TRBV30	TGTGCCTGGATAGCTAAAGCTGGAAACACCATATATTTT	CAWIAKAGNTIYF
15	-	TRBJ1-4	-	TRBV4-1	TGCGCCAGCAGCCAAGTGGTCCAGGGGTATGAAAAACTGTTTTTT	CASSQVVQGYEKLFF
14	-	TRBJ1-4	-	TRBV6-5	TGTGCCAGCAGGAAGGACAGCTATAATGAAAAACTGTTTTTT	CASRKDSYNEKLFF
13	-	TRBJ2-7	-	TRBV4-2	TGTGCCAGCAGCCAAGAGTCGCGGGCCGAGCAGTACTTC	CASSQESRAEQYF
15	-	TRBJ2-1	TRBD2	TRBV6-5	TGTGCCAGCAGCTTGAGCGGGACCCCCTACAATGAGCAGTTCTTC	CASSLSGTPYNEQFF
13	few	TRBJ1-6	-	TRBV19	TGTGCCAGTAGTCACCGCGGAGTCTCACCCCTCCACTTT	CASSHRGVSPLHF
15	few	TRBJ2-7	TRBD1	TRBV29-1	TGCAGCGTTGAAAGGCCAGACAGGGGAACCTACGAGCAGTACTTC	CSVERPDRGTYEQYF
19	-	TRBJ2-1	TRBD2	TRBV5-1	TGCGCCAGCAGCTCCATGGGGACTAGCGGAAGAAGCTCCTACAATGAGCAGTTCTTC	CASSSMGTSGRSSYNEQFF
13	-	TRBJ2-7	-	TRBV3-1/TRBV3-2	TGTGCCAGCAGCCAAGGGCTAGGCTACGAGCAGTACTTC	CASSQGLGYEQYF
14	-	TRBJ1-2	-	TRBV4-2	TGTGCCAGCAGCCAAGATACAGGAGACTATGGCTACACCTTC	CASSQDTGDYGYTF
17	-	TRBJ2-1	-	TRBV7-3	TGTGCCAGCAGCTCTGGCCCCGGGGTTTACTCCTACAATGAGCAGTTCTTC	CASSSGPGVYSYNEQFF
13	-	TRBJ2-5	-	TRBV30	TGTGCCTGGAGTGTATCAGGTGTGGAGACCCAGTACTTC	CAWSVSGVETQYF
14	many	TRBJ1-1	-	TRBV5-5	TGTGCCAGCAGCCTGAGAGTGTACGACACTGAAGCTTTCTTT	CASSLRVYDTEAFF